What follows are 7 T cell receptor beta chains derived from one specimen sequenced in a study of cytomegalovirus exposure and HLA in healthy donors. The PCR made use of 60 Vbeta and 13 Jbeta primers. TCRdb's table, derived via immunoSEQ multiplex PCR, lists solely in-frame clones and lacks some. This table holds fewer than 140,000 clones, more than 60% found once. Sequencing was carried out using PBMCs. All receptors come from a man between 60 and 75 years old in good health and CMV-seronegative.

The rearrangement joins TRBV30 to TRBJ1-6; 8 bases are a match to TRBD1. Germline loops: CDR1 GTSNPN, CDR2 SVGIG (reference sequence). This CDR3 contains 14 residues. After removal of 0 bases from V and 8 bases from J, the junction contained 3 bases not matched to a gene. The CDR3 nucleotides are TGTGCCTGGAGTGTAGTGACAGGGGATTCACCCCTCCACTTT. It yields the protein CAWSVVTGDSPLHF.

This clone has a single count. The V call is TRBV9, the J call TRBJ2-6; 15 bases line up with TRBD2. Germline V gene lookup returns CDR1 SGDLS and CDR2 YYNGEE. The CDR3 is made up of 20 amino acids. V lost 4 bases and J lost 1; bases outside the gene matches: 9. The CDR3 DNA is TGTGCCAGCAGCCCGAGGACTAGCGGGGGGGAAAAATCTGGGGCCAACGTCCTGACTTTC. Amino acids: CASSPRTSGGEKSGANVLTF.

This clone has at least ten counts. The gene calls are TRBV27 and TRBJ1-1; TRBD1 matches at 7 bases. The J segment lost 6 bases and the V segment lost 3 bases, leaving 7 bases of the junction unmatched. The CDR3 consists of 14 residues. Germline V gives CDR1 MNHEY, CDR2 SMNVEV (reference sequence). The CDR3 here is CASSFTDRASEAFF. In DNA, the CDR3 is TGTGCCAGCAGTTTTACCGACAGGGCCTCTGAAGCTTTCTTT.

As DNA, the CDR3 is TGTGCCAGCAGTTCGACAGGGGACTACGAGCAGTACGTC. It specifies CASSSTGDYEQYV. This chain connects TRBV28 to TRBJ2-7, with TRBD1 matching over 8 bases. Unmatched junction bases numbered 2, after V lost 4 bases and J lost 3 bases. Germline loops: CDR1 MDHEN, CDR2 SYDVKM. The CDR3 sequence is 13 residues long.

The CDR3 region is CASRPSGGPYEQYF. For the CDR3, the DNA is TGTGCCAGCAGGCCTAGCGGGGGGCCCTACGAGCAGTACTTC. The gene calls are TRBV6-5 and TRBJ2-7; 11 bases line up with TRBD2. Germline values: CDR1 MNHEY, CDR2 SVGAGI. The CDR3 length is 14 residues. After removal of 6 bases from V and 2 bases from J, the junction contained 3 bases not matched to a gene.

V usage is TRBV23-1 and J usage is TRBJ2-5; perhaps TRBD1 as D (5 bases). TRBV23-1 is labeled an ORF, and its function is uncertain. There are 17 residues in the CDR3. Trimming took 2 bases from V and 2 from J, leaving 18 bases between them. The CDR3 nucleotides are TGCGCCAGCAGTCAAAAGTGTTACAGGCTTAAGCAAGAGACCCAGTACTTC. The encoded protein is CASSQKCYRLKQETQYF.

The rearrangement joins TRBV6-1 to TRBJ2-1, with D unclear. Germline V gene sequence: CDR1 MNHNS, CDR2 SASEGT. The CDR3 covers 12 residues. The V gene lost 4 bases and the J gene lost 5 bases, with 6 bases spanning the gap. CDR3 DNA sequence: TGTGCCAGCAGTGTACAGAACAATGAGCAGTTCTTC. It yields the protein CASSVQNNEQFF.